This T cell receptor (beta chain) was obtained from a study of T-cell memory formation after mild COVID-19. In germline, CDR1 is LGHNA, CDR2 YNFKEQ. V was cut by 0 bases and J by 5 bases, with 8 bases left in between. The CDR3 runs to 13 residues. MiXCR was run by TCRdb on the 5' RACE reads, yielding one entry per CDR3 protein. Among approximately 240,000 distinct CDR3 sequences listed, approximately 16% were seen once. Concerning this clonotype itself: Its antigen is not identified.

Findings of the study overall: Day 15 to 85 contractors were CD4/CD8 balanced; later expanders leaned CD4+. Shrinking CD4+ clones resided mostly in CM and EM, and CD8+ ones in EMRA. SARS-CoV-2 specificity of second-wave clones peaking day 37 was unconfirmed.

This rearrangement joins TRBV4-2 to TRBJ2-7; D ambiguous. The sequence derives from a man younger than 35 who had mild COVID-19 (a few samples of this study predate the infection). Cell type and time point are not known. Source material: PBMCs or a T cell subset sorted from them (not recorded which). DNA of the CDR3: TGTGCCAGCAGCCAAGAACCGGGCCACGAGCAGTACTTC. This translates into CASSQEPGHEQYF.